The 11 T cell receptor beta chains given below trace back to one sample, sequenced in a study of identical twins. TCRdb used MiXCR to reprocess the 5' RACE reads, holding one entry per CDR3 protein. This sample has 260,000 or so distinct CDR3 sequences; 6% to 8% occur once, and the top ten carry approximately 5.4%. This sample was shared with a second study, whose subject was yellow fever vaccine responses in identical twins.

Sequenced: CD8+ T cells sorted from blood. These receptors all stem from a woman aged 18-29 years in good health.

This clonotype appeared a few times. V is TRBV7-9 and J is TRBJ2-2, with unresolved D. The germline V and J ends were trimmed by 4 bases and 5 bases, with 14 bases remaining between them. CDR3 length equals 15 residues. The germline V gene has CDR1 SEHNR and CDR2 FQNEAQ (reference sequence). The CDR3 DNA reads as TGTGCCAGCAGCTCCCTCGAGTCCTGGACCGGGGAGCTGTTTTTT. It translates to CASSSLESWTGELFF.

The J gene is TRBJ2-7, the V gene TRBV20-1; D remains unclear. Germline V gene data show CDR1 as DFQATT and CDR2 as SNEGSKA (reference sequence). CDR3 length: 12 amino acids. The V and J ends lost 3 bases and 1 base respectively, with 7 bases between them. CDR3 in amino acids: CSASIGSYEQYV. The CDR3 nucleotides read TGCAGTGCTAGTATAGGGTCCTACGAGCAGTACGTC.

The rearrangement joins TRBV28 to TRBJ2-5; 8 bases agree with TRBD2. Germline CDR1 is MDHEN and CDR2 is SYDVKM. This CDR3 has 15 amino acids. J gave up 0 bases and V 3 bases, and 3 bases lay outside the gene matches. DNA of the CDR3: TGTGCCAGCAGTTTCGGGCGGGGGGACCAAGAGACCCAGTACTTC. It yields the protein CASSFGRGDQETQYF.

The chain carries TRBV7-9 and TRBJ2-5; TRBD1 matches at 7 bases. Germline CDR1 reads SEHNR; CDR2 reads FQNEAQ (reference sequence). J gave up 5 bases and V 5 bases, and 11 bases lay outside the gene matches. The length of the CDR3 is 15 residues. The CDR3 bases are TGTGCCAGCAGCCCCCGGACAGGCAACAGGGAGACCCAGTACTTC. Amino acids: CASSPRTGNRETQYF.

A few counts support this clonotype. This chain uses TRBV27 with TRBJ2-3; TRBD2 agrees at 12 bases. CDR1 MNHEY and CDR2 SMNVEV come from the germline V gene (reference sequence). The J segment lost 4 bases and the V segment lost 8 bases, leaving 10 bases of the junction unmatched. This CDR3 is 16 amino acids long. The CDR3 DNA reads TGTGCCAGCGGCTCCCCTAGCGGGGGGGCCCCAGATACGCAGTATTTT. The encoded protein is CASGSPSGGAPDTQYF.

This clonotype occurred a few times. The chain combines TRBV11-2 with TRBJ2-7; no clear D. The V end was cut by 4 bases, the J end by 3 bases, with 16 bases between. The CDR3 totals 15 residues. Germline CDR1 is SGHAT and CDR2 is FQNNGV. For the CDR3, the DNA is TGTGCCAGCAGCTCGATTTCTAGTGTCAACTACGAGCAGTACGTC. It translates to CASSSISSVNYEQYV.

This clonotype was recorded many times. This chain joins TRBV7-6 and TRBJ2-1, with 10 bases fitting TRBD2. V was clipped by 6 bases and J by 5 bases; unmatched bases: 10. Germline loops: CDR1 SGHVS, CDR2 FNYEAQ. This CDR3 contains 16 residues. The CDR3 nucleotides are TGTGCCAGCAGTTCTCCACTAGCGGGATTCCACAATGAGCAGTTCTTC. Translating it yields CASSSPLAGFHNEQFF.

This clonotype has a count of ten or more. V is TRBV7-9 and J is TRBJ1-1; no definite D call. CDR1 is SEHNR and CDR2 is FQNEAQ in the germline V gene (reference sequence). CDR3 length equals 11 residues. V was cut by 4 bases and J by 6 bases, with 6 bases left in between. The CDR3 nucleotides read TGTGCCAGCAGCTCTCCAGCTGAAGCTTTCTTT. This translates into CASSSPAEAFF.

This clonotype was found a few times. The chain carries TRBV5-1 and TRBJ2-1, with D possibly being TRBD2 (5 bases). Germline CDR1 reads SGHRS; CDR2 reads YFSETQ. This CDR3 is 15 amino acids long. Trimming shortened V by 0 bases and J by 4 bases, and 11 bases separated the two germline ends. The CDR3 nucleotides are TGCGCCAGCAGCTTGGGTCCGGGGTTGTACAATGAGCAGTTCTTC. Its protein is CASSLGPGLYNEQFF.

The rearrangement uses TRBV9 and TRBJ2-7; 9 bases line up with TRBD1. The germline V gene has CDR1 SGDLS and CDR2 YYNGEE. The CDR3 spans 16 residues. Losses at the gene ends were 3 bases for V and 6 bases for J; bases not matched to a gene: 13. The CDR3 bases are TGTGCCAGCAGCGCCGACACCGGGACAGGGTACTTCGAGCAGTACTTC. It translates to CASSADTGTGYFEQYF.

In its sample, this clonotype was seen many times. The genes are TRBV12-3 or TRBV12-4 and TRBJ1-1; possibly TRBD1 for D (5 bases). V lost 11 bases, J lost 5 bases, and 12 bases lay in between. CDR3 length: 11 residues. Here the CDR3 DNA reads TGTGCCGGGACTCGAGGGACTGAAGCTTTCTTT. This gives the protein CAGTRGTEAFF.